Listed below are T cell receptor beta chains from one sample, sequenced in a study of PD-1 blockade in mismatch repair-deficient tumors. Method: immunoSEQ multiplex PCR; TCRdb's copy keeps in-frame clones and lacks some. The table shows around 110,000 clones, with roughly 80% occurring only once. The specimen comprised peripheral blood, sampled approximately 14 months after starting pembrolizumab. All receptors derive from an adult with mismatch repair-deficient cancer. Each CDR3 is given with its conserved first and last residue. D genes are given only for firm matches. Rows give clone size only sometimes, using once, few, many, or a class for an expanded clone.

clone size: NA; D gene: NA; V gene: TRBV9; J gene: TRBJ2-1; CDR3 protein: CASSLSGREGNEQFF; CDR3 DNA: TGTGCCAGCAGCCTTTCAGGCCGGGAAGGCAATGAGCAGTTCTTC
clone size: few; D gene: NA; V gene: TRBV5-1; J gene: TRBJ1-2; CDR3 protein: CASSPSFAPTYGYTF; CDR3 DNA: TGCGCCAGCAGCCCTTCCTTTGCACCTACCTATGGCTACACCTTC
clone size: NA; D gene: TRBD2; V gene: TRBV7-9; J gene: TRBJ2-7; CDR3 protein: CASSPSTSGSYYEQYF; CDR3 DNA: TGTGCCAGCAGCCCCAGTACTAGCGGGAGCTACTACGAGCAGTACTTC
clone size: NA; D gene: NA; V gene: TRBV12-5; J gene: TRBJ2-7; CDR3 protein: CASGLVLVGVRYEQYF; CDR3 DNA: TGTGCTAGTGGTTTGGTATTGGTAGGGGTAAGATACGAGCAGTACTTC
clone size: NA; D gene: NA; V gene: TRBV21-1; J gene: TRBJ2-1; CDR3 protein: CHRTRTYNEQFF; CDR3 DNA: TGTCATCGAACACGGACATACAATGAGCAGTTCTTC
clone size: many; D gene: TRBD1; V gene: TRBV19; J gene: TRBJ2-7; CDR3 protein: CASRLRDSVSYEQYF; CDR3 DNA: TGTGCCAGTAGACTGAGGGACAGTGTCTCCTACGAGCAGTACTTC
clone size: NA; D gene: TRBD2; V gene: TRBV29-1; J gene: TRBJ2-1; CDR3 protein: CSAGLARDEQFF; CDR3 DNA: TGCAGCGCCGGACTAGCCCGGGACGAGCAGTTCTTC
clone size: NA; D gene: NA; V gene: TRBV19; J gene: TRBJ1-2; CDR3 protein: CASSSTGLGGYTF; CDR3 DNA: TGTGCCAGTAGTTCTACAGGTCTAGGAGGCTACACCTTC
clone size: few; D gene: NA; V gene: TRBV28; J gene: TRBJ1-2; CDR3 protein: CASSAGKSYGYTF; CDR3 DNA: TGTGCCAGCAGTGCTGGGAAGAGCTATGGCTACACCTTC
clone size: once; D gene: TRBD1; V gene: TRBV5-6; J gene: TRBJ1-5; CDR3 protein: CASSRTGAQPQHF; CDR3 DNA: TGTGCCAGCAGCCGGACAGGGGCCCAGCCCCAGCATTTT
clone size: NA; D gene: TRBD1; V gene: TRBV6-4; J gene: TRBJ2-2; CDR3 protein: CASSMTGGYDGELFF; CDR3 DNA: TGTGCCAGCAGCATGACAGGGGGCTACGACGGGGAGCTGTTTTTT
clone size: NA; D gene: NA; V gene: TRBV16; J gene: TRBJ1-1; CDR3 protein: CASSVGVGDTEAFF; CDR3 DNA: TGTGCCAGCTCCGTGGGGGTCGGGGACACTGAAGCTTTCTTT
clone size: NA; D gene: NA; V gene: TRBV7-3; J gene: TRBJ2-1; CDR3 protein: CASSSGQRSNEQFF; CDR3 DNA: TGTGCCAGCAGCTCCGGACAGAGGAGCAATGAGCAGTTCTTC
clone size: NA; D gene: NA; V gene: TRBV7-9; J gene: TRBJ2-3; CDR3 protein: CASSRPTDTQYF; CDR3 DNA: TGTGCCAGCAGCCGGCCCACAGATACGCAGTATTTT
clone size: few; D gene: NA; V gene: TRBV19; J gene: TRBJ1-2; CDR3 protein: CASSMDSTYGYTF; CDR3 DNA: TGTGCCAGTAGTATGGACAGCACCTATGGCTACACCTTC
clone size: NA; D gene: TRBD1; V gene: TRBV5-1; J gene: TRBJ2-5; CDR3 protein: CASSPGDRGAETQYF; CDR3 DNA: TGCGCCAGCAGCCCTGGAGACAGGGGCGCAGAGACCCAGTACTTC
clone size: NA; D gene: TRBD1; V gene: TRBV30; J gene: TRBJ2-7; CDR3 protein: CAWRTGAVQYF; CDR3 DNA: TGTGCCTGGAGGACAGGGGCCGTACAGTACTTC
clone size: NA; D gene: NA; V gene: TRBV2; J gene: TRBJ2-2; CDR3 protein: CASSGMDSNTGELFF; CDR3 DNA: TGTGCCAGCAGTGGTATGGACTCGAACACCGGGGAGCTGTTTTTT
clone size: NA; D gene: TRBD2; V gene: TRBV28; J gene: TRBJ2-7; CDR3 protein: CASSLLSGGGRYF; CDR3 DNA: TGTGCCAGCAGTCTTCTCTCGGGAGGTGGTCGGTACTTC
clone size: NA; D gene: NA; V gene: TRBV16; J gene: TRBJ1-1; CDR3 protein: CASSRYSGGASITTEAFF; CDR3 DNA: TGTGCCAGCAGCCGCTACTCGGGGGGGGCCTCCATCACCACTGAAGCTTTCTTT
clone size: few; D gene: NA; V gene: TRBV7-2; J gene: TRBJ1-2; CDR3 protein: CASSLRGPVTF; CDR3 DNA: TGTGCCAGCAGCTTAAGGGGTCCTGTCACCTTC
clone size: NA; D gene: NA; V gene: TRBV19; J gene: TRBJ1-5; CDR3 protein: CASSIGFTSNQPQHF; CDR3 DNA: TGTGCCAGTAGTATCGGATTCACGAGCAATCAGCCCCAGCATTTT
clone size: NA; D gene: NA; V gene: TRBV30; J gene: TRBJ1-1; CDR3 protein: CAWSRNTEAFF; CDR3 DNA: TGTGCCTGGAGTCGAAACACTGAAGCTTTCTTT
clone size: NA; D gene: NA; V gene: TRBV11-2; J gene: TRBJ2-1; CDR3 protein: CASSFPDGYNEQFF; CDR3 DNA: TGTGCCAGCAGCTTCCCGGACGGGTACAATGAGCAGTTCTTC
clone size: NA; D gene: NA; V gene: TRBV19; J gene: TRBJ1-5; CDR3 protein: CASSNLTGNQPQHF; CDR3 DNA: TGTGCCAGTAGCAACCTGACAGGTAATCAGCCCCAGCATTTT
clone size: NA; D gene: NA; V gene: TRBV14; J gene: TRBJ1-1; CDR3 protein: CASSQTVLRTEAFF; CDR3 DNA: TGTGCCAGCAGCCAAACAGTCCTGAGGACTGAAGCTTTCTTT
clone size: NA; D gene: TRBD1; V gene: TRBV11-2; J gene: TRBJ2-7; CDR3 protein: CASNKGQGLPYEQYF; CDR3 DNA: TGTGCCAGCAACAAAGGACAGGGTCTCCCCTACGAGCAGTACTTC
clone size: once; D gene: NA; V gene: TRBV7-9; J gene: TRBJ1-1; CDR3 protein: CASSLEQPDSEAFF; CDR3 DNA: TGTGCCAGCAGCTTAGAACAGCCAGACAGTGAAGCTTTCTTT
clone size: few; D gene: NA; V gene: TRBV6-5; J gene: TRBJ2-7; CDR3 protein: CASSLRGAEGEQYF; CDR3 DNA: TGTGCCAGCAGTCTACGCGGGGCGGAAGGGGAGCAGTACTTC
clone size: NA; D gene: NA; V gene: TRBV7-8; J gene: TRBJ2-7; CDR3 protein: CASSLRQSNTGSEQYF; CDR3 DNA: TGTGCCAGCAGCTTACGTCAAAGCAACACAGGGTCCGAGCAGTACTTC
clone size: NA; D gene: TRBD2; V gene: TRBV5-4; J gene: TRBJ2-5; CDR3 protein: CASSRTSGQETQYF; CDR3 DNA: TGTGCCAGCAGCCGAACTAGCGGGCAAGAGACCCAGTACTTC
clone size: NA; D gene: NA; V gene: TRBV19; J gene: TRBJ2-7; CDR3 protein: CASSQGGEQYF; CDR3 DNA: TGTGCCAGTAGTCAGGGAGGCGAGCAGTACTTC
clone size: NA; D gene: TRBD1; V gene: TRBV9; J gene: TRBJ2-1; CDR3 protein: CASTEGTGEYNEQFF; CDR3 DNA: TGTGCCAGCACCGAAGGGACAGGAGAATACAATGAGCAGTTCTTC
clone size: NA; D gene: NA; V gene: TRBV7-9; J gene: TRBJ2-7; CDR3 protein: CASSLGGFGGLYEQYF; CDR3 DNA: TGTGCCAGCAGCTTAGGGGGGTTTGGGGGACTGTACGAGCAGTACTTC
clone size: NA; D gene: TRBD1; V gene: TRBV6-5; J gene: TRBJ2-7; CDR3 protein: CASSTGTGKSYEQYF; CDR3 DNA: TGTGCCAGCAGTACCGGGACAGGGAAATCCTACGAGCAGTACTTC
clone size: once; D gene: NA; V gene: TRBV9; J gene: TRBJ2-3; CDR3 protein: CASSPRDTITDTQYF; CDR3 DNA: TGTGCCAGCAGCCCTCGGGACACTATCACAGATACGCAGTATTTT
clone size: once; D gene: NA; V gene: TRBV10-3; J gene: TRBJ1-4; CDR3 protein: CAISESRVEPVGGEKLFF; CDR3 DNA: TGTGCCATCAGTGAGTCTCGAGTCGAGCCTGTAGGAGGTGAAAAACTGTTTTTT
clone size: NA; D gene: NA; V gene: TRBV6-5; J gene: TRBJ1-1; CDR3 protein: CASSYTEQNTEAFF; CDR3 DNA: TGTGCCAGCAGCTATACAGAACAGAACACTGAAGCTTTCTTT
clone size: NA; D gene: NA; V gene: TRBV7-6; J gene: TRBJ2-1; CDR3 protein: CASSRGTARTLINEQFF; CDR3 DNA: TGTGCCAGCAGCCGAGGGACGGCGAGGACCCTAATCAATGAGCAGTTCTTC
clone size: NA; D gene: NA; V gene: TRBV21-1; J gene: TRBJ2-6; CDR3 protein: CASSKRERGVRGANVLTF; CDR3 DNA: TGTGCCAGCAGCAAAAGGGAGAGAGGGGTACGCGGGGCCAACGTCCTGACTTTC
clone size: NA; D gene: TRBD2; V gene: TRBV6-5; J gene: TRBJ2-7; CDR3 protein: CASSYGGLAGYEQYF; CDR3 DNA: TGTGCCAGCAGTTACGGCGGACTAGCGGGGTACGAGCAGTACTTC
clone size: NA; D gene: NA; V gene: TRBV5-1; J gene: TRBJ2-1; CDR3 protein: CASSLAHEQFF; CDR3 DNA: TGCGCCAGCAGCTTGGCTCATGAGCAGTTCTTC
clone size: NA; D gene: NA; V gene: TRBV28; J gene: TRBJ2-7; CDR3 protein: CASKFTGTYEQYF; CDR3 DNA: TGTGCCAGCAAGTTTACAGGCACCTACGAGCAGTACTTC
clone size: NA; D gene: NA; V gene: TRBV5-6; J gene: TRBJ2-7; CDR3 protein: CASSYVSYEQYF; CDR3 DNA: TGTGCCAGCAGCTACGTCTCCTACGAGCAGTACTTC
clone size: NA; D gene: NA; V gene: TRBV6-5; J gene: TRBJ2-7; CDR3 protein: CASSYSGLNEQYF; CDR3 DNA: TGTGCCAGCAGTTACAGCGGACTCAACGAGCAGTACTTC
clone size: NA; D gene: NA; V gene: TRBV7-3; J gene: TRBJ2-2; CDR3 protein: CASSPLGGLLNTGELFF; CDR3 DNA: TGTGCCAGCAGCCCTCTGGGGGGACTTTTAAACACCGGGGAGCTGTTTTTT
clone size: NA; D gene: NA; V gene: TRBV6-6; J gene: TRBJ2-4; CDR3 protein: CASSYSWGGPKNIQYF; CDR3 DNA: TGTGCCAGCAGTTACTCGTGGGGGGGCCCGAAAAACATTCAGTACTTC
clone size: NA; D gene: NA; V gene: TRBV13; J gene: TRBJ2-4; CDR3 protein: CASSFGGRENIQYF; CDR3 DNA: TGTGCCAGCAGCTTTGGGGGGCGCGAAAACATTCAGTACTTC
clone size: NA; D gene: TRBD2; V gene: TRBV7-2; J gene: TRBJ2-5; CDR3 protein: CASSLGASGRARETQYF; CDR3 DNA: TGTGCCAGCAGCTTAGGTGCTAGCGGGAGGGCCAGAGAGACCCAGTACTTC